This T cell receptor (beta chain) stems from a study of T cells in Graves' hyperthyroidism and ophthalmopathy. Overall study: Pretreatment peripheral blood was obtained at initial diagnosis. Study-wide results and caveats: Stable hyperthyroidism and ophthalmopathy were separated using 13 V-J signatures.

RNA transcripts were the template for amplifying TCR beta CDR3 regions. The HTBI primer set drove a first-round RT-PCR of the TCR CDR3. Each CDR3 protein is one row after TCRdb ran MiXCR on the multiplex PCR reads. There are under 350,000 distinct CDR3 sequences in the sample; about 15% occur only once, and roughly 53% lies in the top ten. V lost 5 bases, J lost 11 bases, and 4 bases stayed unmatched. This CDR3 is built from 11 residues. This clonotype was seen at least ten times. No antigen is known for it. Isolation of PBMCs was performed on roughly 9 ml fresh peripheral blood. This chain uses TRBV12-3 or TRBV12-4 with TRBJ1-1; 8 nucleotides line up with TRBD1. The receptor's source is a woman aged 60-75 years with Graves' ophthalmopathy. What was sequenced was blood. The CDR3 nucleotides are TGTGCCAGCAGTAACAGGGGGAGGGCTTTCTTT. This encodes CASSNRGRAFF.